A selection of T cell receptor beta chains follows, all from one sample in a study of chemoradiotherapy in HPV16-positive cancers. Sequencing used immunoSEQ multiplex PCR; TCRdb keeps in-frame clones, though not all of them. The sample holds about 20,000 clones, around 78% seen once. Sampling was carried out from a patient who underwent chemoradiotherapy. Receptor source: a human donor with HPV-associated anogenital cancer. The CDR3 runs from the conserved cysteine through the conserved F or W. Each record gives: clone size, J gene, V gene, D gene, CDR3 DNA, CDR3 protein. D genes are given only for firm matches. Clone size appears in some rows only: once, few, many, or a class for an expanded clone.

clone_size: .
j_call: TRBJ2-7
v_call: TRBV19
d_call: TRBD1
cdr3_nt: TGTGCCACCGCCCTAAAGGGGACAGGACCCTCCGAGCAGTACTTC
cdr3_aa: CATALKGTGPSEQYF

clone_size: .
j_call: TRBJ1-5
v_call: TRBV5-6
d_call: .
cdr3_nt: TGTGCCAGCAGCTGGGGGTCGGGAGGACCGGCTCAGCCCCAGCATTTT
cdr3_aa: CASSWGSGGPAQPQHF

clone_size: .
j_call: TRBJ2-1
v_call: TRBV13
d_call: .
cdr3_nt: TGTGCCAGCAGTGGACTTGGGGGGCCGGGCTCCTACAATGAGCAGTTCTTC
cdr3_aa: CASSGLGGPGSYNEQFF

clone_size: once
j_call: TRBJ2-7
v_call: TRBV11-3
d_call: TRBD2
cdr3_nt: TGTGCCAGCAGCCGACTAGCGGGGGAAAATTACGAGCAGTACTTC
cdr3_aa: CASSRLAGENYEQYF

clone_size: few
j_call: TRBJ1-2
v_call: TRBV30
d_call: TRBD1
cdr3_nt: TGTGCCTGGAGTTCAACAGGGGAAGGAGGCTACACCTTC
cdr3_aa: CAWSSTGEGGYTF

clone_size: few
j_call: TRBJ1-5
v_call: TRBV7-2
d_call: .
cdr3_nt: TGTGCCAGCAGCTTTTTTGCCAGAGGGATGGGTCAGCCCCAGCATTTT
cdr3_aa: CASSFFARGMGQPQHF

clone_size: once
j_call: TRBJ1-2
v_call: TRBV6-4
d_call: TRBD1
cdr3_nt: TGTGCCAGCAAGACAGGGACAAGGAAGGGAGGTAACTATGGCTACACCTTC
cdr3_aa: CASKTGTRKGGNYGYTF

clone_size: .
j_call: TRBJ2-3
v_call: TRBV19
d_call: .
cdr3_nt: TGTGCCAGTAGTATAATAGGCAGCCGCACAGATACGCAGTATTTT
cdr3_aa: CASSIIGSRTDTQYF

clone_size: .
j_call: TRBJ2-7
v_call: TRBV11-2
d_call: TRBD1
cdr3_nt: TGTGCCAGCAGCTTAGAGGACAGGGGGCTGGGACAGTACTTC
cdr3_aa: CASSLEDRGLGQYF

clone_size: .
j_call: TRBJ1-1
v_call: TRBV6-5
d_call: .
cdr3_nt: TGTGCCAGCAGTTCCCATGGGGATAGGAGCACTGAAGCTTTCTTT
cdr3_aa: CASSSHGDRSTEAFF

clone_size: .
j_call: TRBJ2-7
v_call: TRBV10-1
d_call: TRBD1
cdr3_nt: TGCGCCAGTGGCAAGGACAGGTACGAGCAGTACTTC
cdr3_aa: CASGKDRYEQYF

clone_size: .
j_call: TRBJ1-5
v_call: TRBV27
d_call: TRBD1
cdr3_nt: TGTGCCAGCAGTTTATCGAGGGGGCATCAGCCCCAGCATTTT
cdr3_aa: CASSLSRGHQPQHF

clone_size: .
j_call: TRBJ1-3
v_call: TRBV9
d_call: .
cdr3_nt: TGTGCCAGCAGCCCGCAGGATACCTCTGGAAACACCATATATTTT
cdr3_aa: CASSPQDTSGNTIYF

clone_size: few
j_call: TRBJ1-3
v_call: TRBV4-1
d_call: TRBD1
cdr3_nt: TGCGCCAGCAGCCAACCCGACAGGGGGGGTAGAAACACCATATATTTT
cdr3_aa: CASSQPDRGGRNTIYF

clone_size: few
j_call: TRBJ1-2
v_call: TRBV30
d_call: .
cdr3_nt: TGTGCCTGGAGTGGGGGAAGGGCCTATGGCTACACCTTC
cdr3_aa: CAWSGGRAYGYTF

clone_size: .
j_call: TRBJ1-5
v_call: TRBV2
d_call: .
cdr3_nt: TGTGCCAGCAGTGAACTCGATAGCAATCAGCCCCAGCATTTT
cdr3_aa: CASSELDSNQPQHF

clone_size: .
j_call: TRBJ2-1
v_call: TRBV9
d_call: .
cdr3_nt: TGTGCCAGCAGCGGCGGACCGGGCAGCTACAATGAGCAGTTCTTC
cdr3_aa: CASSGGPGSYNEQFF

clone_size: .
j_call: TRBJ2-7
v_call: TRBV11-3
d_call: .
cdr3_nt: TGTGCCAGCAGCTTAGAGGACGAGCAGTACTTC
cdr3_aa: CASSLEDEQYF

clone_size: .
j_call: TRBJ2-2
v_call: TRBV7-6
d_call: .
cdr3_nt: TGTGCCAGCAGCCCTTATAGCCAAACCCAGAACACCGGGGAGCTGTTTTTT
cdr3_aa: CASSPYSQTQNTGELFF

clone_size: .
j_call: TRBJ2-3
v_call: TRBV6-5
d_call: TRBD2
cdr3_nt: TGTGCCAGCAGTTACGGAGTAGCGGGAGTGGATACGCAGTATTTT
cdr3_aa: CASSYGVAGVDTQYF

clone_size: .
j_call: TRBJ2-5
v_call: TRBV9
d_call: TRBD2
cdr3_nt: TGTGCCAGCAGCGTAGTACGGGGATGGTTGGGAGGGGAGACCCAGTACTTC
cdr3_aa: CASSVVRGWLGGETQYF

clone_size: .
j_call: TRBJ2-2
v_call: TRBV28
d_call: TRBD1
cdr3_nt: TGTGCCAGCAGCCCCGGGACAGGGGGTCGGATTATCGGGGAGCTGTTTTTT
cdr3_aa: CASSPGTGGRIIGELFF

clone_size: .
j_call: TRBJ2-2
v_call: TRBV11-3
d_call: TRBD1
cdr3_nt: TGTGCCAGCAGCTTCCAGGGGGACACCGGGGAGCTGTTTTTT
cdr3_aa: CASSFQGDTGELFF